This T cell receptor beta chain comes out of a study of T cell responses to AZD1222 COVID-19 vaccine. Repertoires were generated with immunoSEQ multiplex PCR, while TCRdb's copy carries only in-frame clones and drops some. The repertoire holds under 200,000 clones, approximately 92% seen once, with 1.5% to 2% in the top ten. The CDR3 covers 13 residues. V was trimmed by 6 bases and J by 5 bases, leaving 11 bases between them. In germline, CDR1 is SGHAT, CDR2 FQNNGV. The sequencing here drew on peripheral blood, taken on day 0 of AZD1222 vaccination. This TCR came from an adult in good health. V and J are TRBV11-2 and TRBJ1-5; D ambiguous. The CDR3 loop is CASSKGRDQPQHF. CDR3 nucleotides: TGTGCCAGCAGTAAAGGTCGGGATCAGCCCCAGCATTTT.